Reported below is one T cell receptor (beta chain). Its matching antigen is unknown. The data belong to a study of T-cell memory formation after mild COVID-19. The overall study: TCR clusters mostly belonged to single donors. Study-level points and caveats: Chiefly within CM and EM were the contracting CD4+ clones; CD8+ ones were within EMRA. The study found balanced CD4/CD8 in clones contracting day 15 to 85 and a CD4+ lean in later expanders.

Germline V lookup: CDR1 MNHEY, CDR2 SVGAGI. V trimming: 6 bases; J trimming: 6 bases; junction bases outside the gene matches: 7. The CDR3 runs 14 residues. Constant-segment primers were used for 5'RACE, and the resulting TCR alpha and TCR beta cDNA libraries carried sample barcodes and UMIs. From the 5' RACE reads, TCRdb called clonotypes with MiXCR, one entry per CDR3 protein. The profile shows roughly 220,000 distinct CDR3 sequences, about 9.2% of them singletons. The source material was PBMCs or a T cell subset sorted from them (not recorded which). The TCR sequence derives from a man aged 18 to 35 who had mild COVID-19 (a few samples of this study predate the infection). Cell type and time point are not known. The chain combines TRBV6-5 with TRBJ1-4; 7 nucleotides line up with TRBD1. The CDR3 region is CASSDREGDEKLFF. DNA of the CDR3: TGTGCCAGCAGCGACAGGGAGGGCGATGAAAAACTGTTTTTT.